The clone carrying this T cell receptor beta chain was seen a few times. As yet, its antigen is unknown. This CDR3 has 15 amino acids. CDR1 is SGDLS, CDR2 YYNGEE, per germline. The V end lost 4 bases, the J end lost 7 bases, and 21 bases lay between the germline ends. The data stem from a study of beta chain features in type 1 diabetes. The study's findings and limits: Shortening that was moderate but significant affected the TCRB CDR3s of Type 1 diabetes patients in all four CD4+ subsets.

Each population that was sorted was more than 95% pure. Expressed TCRB transcripts were sequenced after all isolated RNA was converted to cDNA. TCRdb's table, derived via immunoSEQ multiplex PCR, lists solely in-frame clones and lacks some. The table has some 240,000 clones, around 15% seen once; the top ten hold less than 0.09%. The sample comprised naive CD4+ T cells from blood. This TCR was recovered from a man aged 25-40 years with type 1 diabetes. The rearrangement joins TRBV9 to TRBJ2-7; the D call may be TRBD1 or TRBD2 (5 bases each). CDR3 loop: CASSSRSGYEGEQYF. The CDR3 nucleotides are TGTGCCAGCAGCTCCCGATCGGGATACGAGGGGGAGCAGTACTTC. Filled out from reference TRBV9 and TRBJ2-7, the complete variable domain reads DSGVTQTPKHLITATGQRVTLRCSPRSGDLSVYWYQQSLDQGLQFLIQYYNGEERAKGNILERFSAQQFPDLHSELNLSSLELGDSALYFCASSSRSGYEGEQYFGPGTRLTVT.